The 18 T cell receptor beta chains in this list originate from one sample, sequenced in a study of blood T cells in healthy people across ages. Then a second PCR, running roughly 7 to 11 cycles, was carried out with a sample-barcoded 5' primer and a J-beta primer mix. One entry per CDR3 protein, called by TCRdb with MiXCR from the 5' RACE reads. The sample consists of fewer than 2 million distinct CDR3 sequences, about two fifths of them appearing once. Sequencing was done on a sample of blood. These receptors originate from a human donor in good health.

This clonotype was detected only once. This sequence joins TRBV29-1 and TRBJ1-1, with D possibly being TRBD1 (5 bases). The germline V gene has CDR1 SQVTM and CDR2 ANQGSEA. This CDR3 is 14 amino acids long. The V end was cut by 7 bases, the J end by 4 bases, with 19 bases between. CDR3 DNA: TGCAGCGCCGACCAGGGTGGAATTGGCACTGAAGCTTTCTTT. Its translation: CSADQGGIGTEAFF.

The chain employs TRBV5-1 and TRBJ2-2; 8 positions agree with TRBD1. The CDR3 is 15 residues long. The junction had 6 bases not matched to a gene; V was cut back by 4 bases and J by 4 bases. The V gene's germline CDR1 is SGHRS and CDR2 YFSETQ. CDR3 protein: CASSPGQGSTGELFF. The CDR3 bases are TGCGCCAGCAGCCCCGGACAGGGATCCACCGGGGAGCTGTTTTTT.

This clonotype was counted between two and nine times. This chain uses TRBV27 with TRBJ2-6; 8 bases line up with TRBD1. Germline V gene sequence: CDR1 MNHEY, CDR2 SMNVEV (reference sequence). The CDR3 length is 18 residues. The V segment lost 3 bases and the J segment 4 bases; nucleotides outside the gene matches: 11. In DNA, the CDR3 is TGTGCCAGCAGTTTTAGTGACAGGGGATTTAGGGGGGCCAACGTCCTGACTTTC. Its protein is CASSFSDRGFRGANVLTF.

The chain couples TRBV4-1 to TRBJ2-5, with a tentative D call TRBD2 (5 bases). The germline CDR1 and CDR2 sequences are MGHRA and YSYEKL. Trimming shortened V by 3 bases and J by 11 bases, and 13 bases separated the two germline ends. This CDR3 comprises 12 residues. This CDR3 reads CASSQTMVEQYF. The CDR3 DNA sequence: TGCGCCAGCAGCCAGACTATGGTAGAGCAGTACTTC.

The J gene is TRBJ2-4, the V gene TRBV29-1; a possible D gene is TRBD1 (6 bases). The end of the DNA fits TRBJ2-5 better, so the J call may be wrong. The CDR3 covers 16 residues. CDR1 is SQVTM, CDR2 ANQGSEA, per germline. The CDR3, as DNA: TGCAGCGTTGGCACCCAGGGGCTCCCACCCCAAGAGACCCAGTACTTC. Encoded protein: CSVGTQGLPPQETQYF.

This chain links TRBV5-5 with TRBJ2-3; TRBD2 aligns across 8 bases. Germline V gene data show CDR1 as SGHKS and CDR2 as YYEKEE (reference sequence). The CDR3 contains 15 residues. V lost 6 bases and J lost 5; bases outside the gene matches: 11. CDR3 sequence reads: CASNYPGLVVDTQYF. CDR3 DNA: TGTGCCAGCAACTACCCGGGACTAGTAGTAGATACGCAGTATTTT.

This clonotype came up a few times. The rearrangement uses TRBV11-2 and TRBJ2-6; 8 nucleotides line up with TRBD1. The CDR3 spans 18 residues. The V segment lost 6 bases and the J segment 0 bases; nucleotides outside the gene matches: 10. Per germline, CDR1 SGHAT and CDR2 FQNNGV. This chain's CDR3 is CASSAWDRRGSGANVLTF. The CDR3 DNA is TGTGCCAGCAGTGCCTGGGACAGGAGAGGCTCTGGGGCCAACGTCCTGACTTTC.

V and J are TRBV28 and TRBJ1-5, with D maybe TRBD1 (5 bases). The CDR3 has 15 residues. Per the germline V gene, CDR1 is MDHEN and CDR2 is SYDVKM. Trimming left V 6 bases short and J 1 base short, with 13 bases between. CDR3 bases: TGTGCCAGCAGGACGGAGGGGTTGAGCAATCAGCCCCAGCATTTT. Protein product: CASRTEGLSNQPQHF.

The chain combines TRBV5-1 with TRBJ2-7, with D possibly matching TRBD1 (6 bases). The CDR3 contains 14 residues. With 3 bases removed from V and 0 bases from J, the gap between germline ends came to 10 bases. CDR1 and CDR2 (germline): SGHRS, YFSETQ. CDR3 DNA sequence: TGCGCCAGCAGCTCTCAGACAGGCTCCTACGAGCAGTACTTC. Its protein product is CASSSQTGSYEQYF.

The chain combines TRBV3-1 with TRBJ2-5; D possibly uses TRBD1 or TRBD2 (5 bases each). Germline V gene lookup returns CDR1 LGHDT and CDR2 YNNKEL (reference sequence). The ends were cut back, 7 bases at V and 2 bases at J, with 17 bases in the middle. The CDR3 sequence is 15 residues long. The CDR3 spells CASTFGDGLQETQYF. The CDR3 DNA sequence: TGTGCCAGCACTTTCGGGGACGGACTTCAAGAGACCCAGTACTTC.

This clonotype was recorded many times. The chain combines TRBV6-1 with TRBJ1-2, with 8 bases identical to TRBD1. Per the germline V gene, CDR1 is MNHNS and CDR2 is SASEGT. CDR3 length: 17 residues. V gave up 6 bases and J gave up 4 bases; unmatched junction bases: 16. The CDR3 reads CASRTGDREGEFYGYTF. Here the CDR3 DNA reads TGTGCCAGCAGGACAGGGGACAGAGAGGGGGAGTTCTATGGCTACACCTTC.

CDR3 coding DNA: TGCAGCGTTCACGACCCGGAGGGACAGCTTAATGAAAAACTGTTTTTT. This sequence encodes CSVHDPEGQLNEKLFF. This chain links TRBV29-1 with TRBJ1-4; 7 bases are a match to TRBD1. The germline gives CDR1 SQVTM, CDR2 ANQGSEA. The CDR3 is made up of 16 amino acids. V was pared by 5 bases and J by 4 bases, with 13 bases of the junction left unmatched.

This clonotype was counted a single time. One end of the junction is discordant with germline, which a read error may explain. V usage is TRBV5-1 and J usage is TRBJ2-3, with TRBD2 identical over 10 bases. Germline CDR1 is SGHRS and CDR2 is YFSETQ. The CDR3 totals 16 residues. DNA of the CDR3: TGCGCCAACAGCTTGGGAGCGGGGGGGCCGGTAGATACGCAGTATTTT. This codes for CANSLGAGGPVDTQYF.

This clonotype appeared a few times. The chain combines TRBV5-5 with TRBJ1-2, with TRBD1 matching over 10 bases. V was clipped by 3 bases and J by 8 bases; unmatched bases: 13. This CDR3 region has 16 residues. Per germline, CDR1 SGHKS and CDR2 YYEKEE (reference sequence). CDR3 nucleotide sequence: TGTGCCAGCAGCTCAAGGCCGGGACAGGGGCACGACGGCTACACCTTC. Amino acids: CASSSRPGQGHDGYTF. Variable domain in full (rest from reference TRBV5-5 and TRBJ1-2): DAGVTQSPTHLIKTRGQQVTLRCSPISGHKSVSWYQQVLGQGPQFIFQYYEKEERGRGNFPDRFSARQFPNYSSELNVNALLLGDSALYLCASSSRPGQGHDGYTFGSGTRLTVV.

This clonotype has only a few counts. The V and J genes are TRBV15 and TRBJ1-1, with D hard to call. Germline V gives CDR1 LNHNV, CDR2 YYDKDF (reference sequence). The CDR3 runs 15 residues. V was clipped by 3 bases and J by 1 base, with 12 bases between them. Here the CDR3 reads CATSRDRDANTEAFF. The CDR3 nucleotides read TGTGCCACCAGCAGGGATAGGGATGCGAACACTGAAGCTTTCTTT.

V gene TRBV12-3 or TRBV12-4 combines with J gene TRBJ2-7; D is tentatively TRBD1 or TRBD2 (7 bases each). The assigned J gene may be wrong: the sequence end matches TRBJ2-5 better. The CDR3 length is 14 residues. The chain's CDR3 is CASSVPGGDETQYF. The CDR3 region has the DNA TGTGCCAGCAGCGTTCCAGGGGGGGACGAGACCCAGTACTTC.

Concerning this clonotype: A much bigger clone sits one base away, suggesting this may be a read error. This chain links TRBV12-3 or TRBV12-4 with TRBJ2-7; TRBD1 agrees at 8 bases. CDR3 length equals 15 residues. The CDR3 loop is CAGSSPGTGAYEQYF. The CDR3 coding sequence is TGTGCCGGCAGTTCGCCTGGGACAGGAGCCTACGAGCAGTACTTC.

This clonotype was picked up a small number of times. J is TRBJ2-4 and V is TRBV5-6, with D unresolved. The end of the DNA fits TRBJ2-7 better, so the J call may be wrong. Germline V gene sequence: CDR1 SGHDT, CDR2 YYEEEE. CDR3 length: 12 residues. The CDR3: CASSSPTNEQYF. For the CDR3, the DNA is TGTGCCAGCAGCTCGCCTACCAACGAGCAGTACTTC.